A selection of T cell receptor beta chains follows, all from one sample in a study of blood T cell repertoires in COVID-19. TCRdb's table, derived via immunoSEQ multiplex PCR, lists solely in-frame clones and lacks some. The sample contains over 400,000 clones, about nine tenths of which appear only once. The sample was peripheral blood. The receptors come from a woman in her thirties with active or convalescent COVID-19. The conserved cysteine and the conserved F or W are not part of the CDR3 here. Clone size, where shown, is once, few, many, or a class for clones that have expanded.

abundance,j_gene,v_gene,CDR3aa
once,TRBJ1-1,TRBV29-1,SLDTGVGTEAF
-,TRBJ1-4,TRBV6-6,ASSSTGSEKLF
-,TRBJ1-2,TRBV29-1,SVEPTRRLDYGYT
few,TRBJ1-5,TRBV30,AWSFWGQGRQPQH
few,TRBJ1-1,TRBV10-3,ATQGPDKNTEAF
-,TRBJ1-1,TRBV5-1,ASSLTLNTEAF
-,TRBJ1-2,TRBV29-1,SVGVWTGVNHNT
once,TRBJ2-7,TRBV5-6,ASSWSRGAYEQY
-,TRBJ2-2,TRBV5-1,ASSSQGTSGNTGELF
-,TRBJ1-2,TRBV5-4,ASSLSGTGEANYGYT
-,TRBJ1-2,TRBV15,ATSRDRAGERGGYT
-,TRBJ1-1,TRBV19,ASQVSGTEAF
-,TRBJ1-2,TRBV6-2/TRBV6-3,ASSGGTGAGYT
-,TRBJ1-2,TRBV2,ASSESGPDGYT